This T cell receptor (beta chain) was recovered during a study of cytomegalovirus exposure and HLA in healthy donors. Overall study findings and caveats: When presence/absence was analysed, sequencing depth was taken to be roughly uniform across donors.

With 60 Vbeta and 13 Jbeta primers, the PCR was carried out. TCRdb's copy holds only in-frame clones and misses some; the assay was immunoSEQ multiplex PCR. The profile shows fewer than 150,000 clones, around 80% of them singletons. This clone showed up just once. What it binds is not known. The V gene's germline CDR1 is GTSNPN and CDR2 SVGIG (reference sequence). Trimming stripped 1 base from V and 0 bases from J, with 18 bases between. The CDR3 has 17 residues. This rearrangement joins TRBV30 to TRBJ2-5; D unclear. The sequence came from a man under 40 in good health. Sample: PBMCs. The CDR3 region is CAWSGAPRSSYQETQYF. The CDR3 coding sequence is TGTGCCTGGAGTGGGGCCCCCAGGTCCTCCTACCAAGAGACCCAGTACTTC.